This T cell receptor beta chain comes out of a study of blood T cell repertoires in COVID-19. Germline V gene data show CDR1 as LNHDA and CDR2 as SQIVND (reference sequence). This CDR3 region has 16 residues. With V trimmed by 7 bases and J by 0 bases, 9 bases remained unmatched. Methods used by the authors: Scientists estimated how many nucleated cells there were by amplifying reference gene primers. The table came from immunoSEQ multiplex PCR; TCRdb's copy has only in-frame clones and leaves some out. V, J and clone size are those of that table, while D and trimming were read from the DNA. Of around 280,000 clones in the sample, around 90% were seen once.

Sequenced input: peripheral blood. V usage is TRBV19 and J usage is TRBJ1-1; the match to TRBD1 covers 9 bases. This clonotype was obtained from a woman aged 50 to 60 who had recovered from COVID-19. This CDR3 reads CASTPGQGRMNTEAFF. CDR3 bases: TGTGCCAGTACCCCCGGACAGGGGCGCATGAACACTGAAGCTTTCTTT.